The clone carrying this T cell receptor beta chain was detected ten times or more. This specimen belongs to a study of T cells in Graves' hyperthyroidism and ophthalmopathy. This CDR3 is 15 amino acids long. The germline CDR1 and CDR2 sequences are SEHNR and FQNEAQ (reference sequence). V was pared by 1 base and J by 4 bases, with 8 bases between. Amplification yielded TCR beta CDR3 regions, with RNA transcripts as the source. The HTBI primer set was used in a first-round RT-PCR of the TCR CDR3. TCRdb reanalysed the multiplex PCR reads using MiXCR and keeps one entry per CDR3 protein. The data hold about 360,000 distinct CDR3 sequences, with about 13% observed a single time. Stable disease denoted Graves' hyperthyroidism without ophthalmopathy progression within 18 months.

The TCR sequence derives from a woman between 18 and 29 years old with Graves' hyperthyroidism. The sequencing sample was made of blood. This sequence joins TRBV7-9 and TRBJ2-6; maybe TRBD1 (6 bases). CDR3 sequence reads: CASSLGGLGANVLTF. The CDR3 DNA is TGTGCCAGCAGCTTAGGGGGGCTAGGGGCCAACGTCCTGACTTTC.